In its sample, the clone carrying this TCR beta chain was seen many times. Antigen: not known. This sample was included in a study of response to subunit inactivated influenza vaccine. Study results and limitations: The authors offered the suggestion that each seasonal influenza vaccination recruits few new T cells.

TCRdb itself ran the RT-PCR reads through MiXCR, one entry per CDR3 protein. Of 500,000 to 650,000 distinct CDR3 sequences in the sample, 6% to 9% were seen once. Germline assignment: CDR1 SGHDN and CDR2 FVKESK. The CDR3 covers 14 residues. V lost 4 bases, J lost 4 bases, and 12 bases lay in between. This TCR derives from a man aged 45 to 70 who received an inactivated influenza vaccine. This sample comprised PBMCs from blood, obtained less than 25 months after vaccination. The chain joins TRBV14 to TRBJ2-3, with a tentative D call TRBD2 (6 bases). The CDR3, as DNA: TGTGCCAGCAGCCGGGTTATAGCGGCAGATACGCAGTATTTT. Translating it yields CASSRVIAADTQYF.